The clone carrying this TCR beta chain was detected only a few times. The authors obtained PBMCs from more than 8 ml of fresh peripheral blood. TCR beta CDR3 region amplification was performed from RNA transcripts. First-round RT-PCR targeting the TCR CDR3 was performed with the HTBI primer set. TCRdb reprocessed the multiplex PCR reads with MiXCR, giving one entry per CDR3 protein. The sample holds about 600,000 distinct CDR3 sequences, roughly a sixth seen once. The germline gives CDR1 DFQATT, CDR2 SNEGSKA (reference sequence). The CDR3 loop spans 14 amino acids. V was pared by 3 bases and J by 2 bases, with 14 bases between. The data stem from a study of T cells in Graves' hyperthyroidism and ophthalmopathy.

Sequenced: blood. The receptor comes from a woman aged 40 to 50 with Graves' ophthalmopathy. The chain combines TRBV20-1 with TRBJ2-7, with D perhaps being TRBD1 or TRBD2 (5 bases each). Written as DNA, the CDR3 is TGCAGTGCTAGCAGGTTTCAGGGAGCCTACGAGCAGTACTTC. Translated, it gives CSASRFQGAYEQYF.